These 27 T cell receptor beta chains came from one sample sequenced in a study of blood T cell repertoires in COVID-19. Some clones are missing from TCRdb's copy, which holds only in-frame ones; the method was immunoSEQ multiplex PCR. Altogether some 10,000 clones are present, roughly nine tenths being singletons, with the ten largest covering around 10%. What was sequenced was peripheral blood. The source of these receptors is a man aged 55 to 70 with acute or convalescent COVID-19.

The rearrangement links TRBV6-2 or TRBV6-3 to TRBJ2-7; D perhaps matches TRBD1 (6 bases). The CDR3 is 13 amino acids. Trimming left V 5 bases short and J 2 bases short, with 10 bases between. Germline-derived CDR1 and CDR2 are MNHEY and SVGEGT. In DNA form, the CDR3 reads TGTGCCAGCAGTGACGGACAGCCCTACGAGCAGTACGTC. It is translated as CASSDGQPYEQYV.

The rearrangement links TRBV7-2 to TRBJ2-3; 7 bases are a match to TRBD2. The CDR3 consists of 15 residues. Per germline, CDR1 SGHTA and CDR2 FQGNSA. Unmatched junction bases numbered 5, after V lost 3 bases and J lost 2 bases. DNA for the CDR3: TGTGCCAGCAGCTTCAGCGCGGGGGACACAGATACGCAGTATTTT. Its protein is CASSFSAGDTDTQYF.

This clone has a single count. The chain employs TRBV4-1 and TRBJ2-1, with 13 nucleotides matching TRBD2. CDR1 is MGHRA, CDR2 YSYEKL, per germline. V gave up 4 bases and J gave up 7 bases; unmatched junction bases: 7. The CDR3 length is 16 residues. The CDR3 here is CASSPRWTSGRNEQFF. The CDR3, as DNA: TGCGCCAGCAGCCCTAGATGGACTAGCGGGAGAAATGAGCAGTTCTTC.

The chain recombines TRBV7-7 with TRBJ2-5; TRBD2 is a possible D gene (5 bases). Germline values: CDR1 SSHAT, CDR2 FNYEAQ (reference sequence). V was shortened by 1 base and J by 1 base, with 10 bases between the two germline ends. The CDR3 sequence is 15 residues long. Written as DNA, the CDR3 is TGTGCCAGCAGCTTAGGGGAGTCAACCCAAGAGACCCAGTACTTC. It encodes CASSLGESTQETQYF.

This chain uses TRBV19 with TRBJ2-1; D is possibly TRBD1 (6 bases). V lost 3 bases, J lost 6 bases, and 9 bases lay in between. CDR3 size: 13 residues. CDR1 and CDR2 (germline): LNHDA, SQIVND (reference sequence). In DNA, the CDR3 is TGTGCCAGTAGTATGACGGACAGCAATGAGCAGTTCTTC. Translation gives CASSMTDSNEQFF.

This clone was detected once. J is TRBJ1-4 and V is TRBV28; the match to TRBD1 covers 9 bases. This CDR3 contains 15 residues. With V trimmed by 6 bases and J by 7 bases, 9 bases remained unmatched. Germline V CDR1 and CDR2: MDHEN, SYDVKM. CDR3 in amino acids: CASSTKQGAVEKLFF. CDR3 sequence (DNA): TGTGCCAGCAGCACAAAACAGGGGGCGGTTGAAAAACTGTTTTTT.

The rearrangement uses TRBV6-4 and TRBJ2-2; D gene uncertain. V was pared by 5 bases and J by 5 bases, with 12 bases between. This CDR3 contains 14 residues. Germline CDR1 MRHNA, CDR2 SNTAGT. CDR3 protein: CASSRQAETGELFF. The CDR3 region has the DNA TGTGCCAGCAGTAGGCAGGCTGAAACCGGGGAGCTGTTTTTT.

V gene TRBV2 combines with J gene TRBJ1-6; 9 bases align to TRBD1. Trimming cost V 6 bases and J 14 bases; bases outside gene matches: 8. Germline V lookup: CDR1 SNHLY, CDR2 FYNNEI. The CDR3 covers 13 residues. The CDR3 coding sequence is TGTGCCAGCAGGGCCGGACAGGGGATGGCCCTCCACTTT. It translates to CASRAGQGMALHF.

The V gene is TRBV11-1, the J gene TRBJ1-1, with 7 bases fitting TRBD1. V shed 4 bases and J 1 base; nucleotides not matched to a gene: 6. The germline gives CDR1 SGHAT, CDR2 FQDESV (reference sequence). This CDR3 has 15 amino acids. The CDR3 region has the DNA TGTGCCAGCAGCTCAGGACAGGCGGGGAACACTGAAGCTTTCTTT. Translated, it gives CASSSGQAGNTEAFF.

The genes are TRBV7-2 and TRBJ2-3; D possibly corresponds to TRBD2 (6 bases). Trimming cost V 2 bases and J 5 bases, with 14 bases left between them. Germline CDR1 SGHTA, CDR2 FQGNSA. The CDR3 has 15 amino acids. The chain's CDR3 is CASSLWGVEKDTQYF. The CDR3 bases are TGTGCCAGCAGCTTATGGGGGGTGGAGAAAGATACGCAGTATTTT.

The chain has TRBV6-5 and TRBJ1-1; D remains unclear. CDR3 length: 14 amino acids. Germline V gene lookup returns CDR1 MNHEY and CDR2 SVGAGI. V was cut by 2 bases and J by 4 bases, with 11 bases left in between. Here the CDR3 DNA reads TGTGCCAGCAGTTACGGTGGCAGGTTCACTGAAGCTTTCTTT. This sequence encodes CASSYGGRFTEAFF.

The CDR3 protein is CASSSPVRGYTF. In nucleotides, the CDR3 is TGTGCCAGCAGCTCCCCGGTGAGGGGCTACACCTTC. This chain joins TRBV11-2 and TRBJ1-2; D gene ambiguous. There are 12 residues in the CDR3. From germline, CDR1 is SGHAT and CDR2 FQNNGV. Trimming left V 4 bases short and J 8 bases short, with 11 bases between.

DNA of the CDR3: TGTGCCAGCAGCTCGCAGGTTAACTATGGCTACACCTTC. It codes for CASSSQVNYGYTF. The chain joins TRBV7-2 to TRBJ1-2; D is ambiguous. V dropped 4 bases and J dropped 1 base, with 7 bases sitting between them. The CDR3 extends over 13 amino acids. CDR1 and CDR2 from the germline V gene are SGHTA and FQGNSA.

The rearrangement joins TRBV11-3 to TRBJ2-1, with 11 bases matching TRBD2. The CDR3 runs 17 residues. Germline CDR1 reads SGHNT; CDR2 reads YENEEA. V trimming: 5 bases; J trimming: 1 base; junction bases outside the gene matches: 7. The CDR3 DNA reads TGTGCCAGCAGCCCTAGGACTAGCGGGTCTTCCTACAATGAGCAGTTCTTC. Translating it yields CASSPRTSGSSYNEQFF.

V usage is TRBV10-3 and J usage is TRBJ2-1; TRBD1 might be the D (5 bases). V was trimmed by 0 bases and J by 9 bases, leaving 18 bases between them. The CDR3 loop spans 16 amino acids. Germline V gene data show CDR1 as ENHRY and CDR2 as SYGVKD. CDR3 sequence: CAISESTAPLSGEQFF. Here the CDR3 DNA reads TGTGCCATCAGTGAGTCGACAGCGCCCCTCTCCGGTGAGCAGTTCTTC.

V gene TRBV3-1 (or the pseudogene TRBV3-2) combines with J gene TRBJ1-6, with D tentatively TRBD1 (5 bases). V lost 3 bases, J lost 3 bases, and 9 bases lay in between. This CDR3 is 15 amino acids long. The germline gives CDR1 LGHDT, CDR2 YNNKEL (reference sequence). CDR3 in amino acids: CASSHRVFYNSPLHF. The CDR3 DNA sequence: TGTGCCAGCAGCCACAGGGTTTTCTATAATTCACCCCTCCACTTT.

The genes are TRBV27 and TRBJ2-7, with D possibly TRBD2 on 6 matching bases. CDR3 length equals 15 residues. V lost 0 bases and J 4 bases, leaving 13 bases between the germline ends. Germline V gene lookup returns CDR1 MNHEY and CDR2 SMNVEV (reference sequence). The CDR3 DNA follows: TGTGCCAGCAGTTTATCGCCGGGGGACTTGTACGAGCAGTACTTC. Its translation is CASSLSPGDLYEQYF.

This chain connects TRBV5-4 to TRBJ1-1; weak D call: TRBD1 (6 bases). Trimming shortened V by 2 bases and J by 0 bases, and 14 bases separated the two germline ends. Per germline, CDR1 SGHNT and CDR2 YYREEE (reference sequence). This CDR3 contains 16 residues. The CDR3 loop reads CASSLFSGQMNTEAFF. For the CDR3, the DNA is TGTGCCAGCAGCTTATTCTCCGGACAGATGAACACTGAAGCTTTCTTT.

The gene calls are TRBV3-1 (or the pseudogene TRBV3-2) and TRBJ1-5; 11 bases fit TRBD1. The trim removed 3 bases at V and 2 bases at J, leaving 0 bases unmatched. The CDR3 consists of 15 residues. The germline CDR1 and CDR2 sequences are LGHDT and YNNKEL (reference sequence). CDR3 coding DNA: TGTGCCAGCAGCCAGGGACAGGGGGGCAATCAGCCCCAGCATTTT. Translated, it gives CASSQGQGGNQPQHF.

The chain is built from TRBV3-1 (or the pseudogene TRBV3-2) and TRBJ2-7, with TRBD1 identical over 7 bases. Germline CDR1 reads LGHDT; CDR2 reads YNNKEL (reference sequence). The CDR3 has 13 residues. The ends lost 4 bases at V and 8 bases at J; junction bases unmatched: 8. DNA of the CDR3: TGTGCCAGCAGCCGCCAGGCAGGGGGTAAGCAGTACTTC. Its translation is CASSRQAGGKQYF.

The chain uses TRBV9 and TRBJ1-2; the D gene is possibly TRBD1 (5 bases). The CDR3 is made up of 14 amino acids. The V and J ends lost 1 base and 5 bases respectively, with 12 bases between them. Germline values: CDR1 SGDLS, CDR2 YYNGEE. The CDR3 region is CASSVQGSWYGYTF. CDR3 sequence (DNA): TGTGCCAGCAGCGTACAGGGTTCTTGGTATGGCTACACCTTC. The full variable domain, completed using reference TRBV9 and TRBJ1-2, is DSGVTQTPKHLITATGQRVTLRCSPRSGDLSVYWYQQSLDQGLQFLIQYYNGEERAKGNILERFSAQQFPDLHSELNLSSLELGDSALYFCASSVQGSWYGYTFGSGTRLTVV.

The chain uses TRBV12-5 and TRBJ2-4, with 12 positions matching TRBD1. V was clipped by 4 bases and J by 4 bases; unmatched bases: 5. Germline CDR1 is LGHNT and CDR2 is FRNRAP. The CDR3 contains 16 residues. CDR3 sequence: CASGSPGQGAKNIQYF. The CDR3, as DNA: TGTGCTAGTGGTTCGCCGGGACAGGGGGCTAAAAACATTCAGTACTTC.

The rearrangement uses TRBV9 and TRBJ2-5; 7 bases align to TRBD2. The end of the DNA aligns better with TRBJ2-7, so the J call may be wrong. This CDR3 is 14 amino acids long. Germline V gene sequence: CDR1 SGDLS, CDR2 YYNGEE. Here the CDR3 reads CASSVGGSGYEQYF. The CDR3 nucleotides read TGTGCCAGCAGCGTAGGCGGGAGTGGTTACGAGCAGTACTTC.

This chain links TRBV19 with TRBJ1-5; the D gene is possibly TRBD1 (5 bases). The CDR3 sequence is 15 residues long. Germline CDR1 LNHDA, CDR2 SQIVND (reference sequence). V dropped 7 bases and J dropped 3 bases, with 16 bases sitting between them. The CDR3 loop reads CASKYQGGVNQPQHF. Here the CDR3 DNA reads TGTGCCAGTAAGTACCAGGGAGGCGTCAATCAGCCCCAGCATTTT.

This chain joins TRBV28 and TRBJ1-5; the D is unclear. Per germline, CDR1 MDHEN and CDR2 SYDVKM. Trimming stripped 2 bases from V and 1 base from J, with 9 bases between. This CDR3 has 15 amino acids. Written as DNA, the CDR3 is TGTGCCAGCAGTTTAGGAGGGTTGAGCAATCAGCCCCAGCATTTT. Translated, it gives CASSLGGLSNQPQHF.

The rearrangement links TRBV19 to TRBJ2-7; tentatively, D is TRBD2 (5 bases). V dropped 1 base and J dropped 6 bases, with 10 bases sitting between them. Germline V gene lookup returns CDR1 LNHDA and CDR2 SQIVND (reference sequence). The CDR3 extends over 13 amino acids. CDR3 DNA sequence: TGTGCCAGTAGTATAGGAGGGTCCCTCGAGCAGTACTTC. Its protein product is CASSIGGSLEQYF. The full variable domain, rest sourced from reference TRBV19 and TRBJ2-7, is DGGITQSPKYLFRKEGQNVTLSCEQNLNHDAMYWYRQDPGQGLRLIYYSQIVNDFQKGDIAEGYSVSREKKESFPLTVTSAQKNPTAFYLCASSIGGSLEQYFGPGTRLTVT.

The J gene is TRBJ1-2, the V gene TRBV27, with a tentative D call TRBD1 (5 bases). CDR1 and CDR2 (germline): MNHEY, SMNVEV (reference sequence). The CDR3 sequence is 13 residues long. V shed 5 bases and J shed 0 bases, with 7 bases lying between them. The CDR3 is CASSVRANYGYTF. The CDR3 DNA is TGTGCCAGCAGTGTCAGGGCTAACTATGGCTACACCTTC.